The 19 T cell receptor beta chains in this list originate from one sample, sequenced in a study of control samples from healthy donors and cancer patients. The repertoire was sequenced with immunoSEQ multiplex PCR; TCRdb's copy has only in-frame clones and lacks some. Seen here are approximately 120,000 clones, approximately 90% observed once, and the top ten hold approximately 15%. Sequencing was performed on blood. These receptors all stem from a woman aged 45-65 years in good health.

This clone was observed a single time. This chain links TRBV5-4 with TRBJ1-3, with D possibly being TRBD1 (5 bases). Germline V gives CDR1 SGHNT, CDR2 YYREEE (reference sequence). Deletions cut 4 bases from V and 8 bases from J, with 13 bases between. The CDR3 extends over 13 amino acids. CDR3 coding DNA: TGTGCCAGCAGCACGACCAGGGAGCACACCATATATTTT. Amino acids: CASSTTREHTIYF.

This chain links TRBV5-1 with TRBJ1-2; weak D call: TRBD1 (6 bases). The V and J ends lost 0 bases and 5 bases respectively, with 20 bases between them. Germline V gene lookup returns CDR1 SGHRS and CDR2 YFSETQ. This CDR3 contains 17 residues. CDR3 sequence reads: CASSLALNDRLGYGYTF. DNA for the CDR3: TGCGCCAGCAGCTTGGCCCTAAATGACAGGCTAGGGTATGGCTACACCTTC.

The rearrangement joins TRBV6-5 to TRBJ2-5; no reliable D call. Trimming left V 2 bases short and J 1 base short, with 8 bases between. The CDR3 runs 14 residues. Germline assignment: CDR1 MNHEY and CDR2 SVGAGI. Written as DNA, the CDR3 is TGTGCCAGCAGTTACGTTCAGTCCCAAGAGACCCAGTACTTC. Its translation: CASSYVQSQETQYF.

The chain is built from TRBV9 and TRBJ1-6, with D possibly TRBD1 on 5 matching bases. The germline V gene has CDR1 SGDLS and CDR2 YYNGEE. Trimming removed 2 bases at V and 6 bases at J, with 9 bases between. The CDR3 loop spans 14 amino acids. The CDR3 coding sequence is TGTGCCAGCAGCGTGAGGCAGGGTAATTCACCCCTCCACTTT. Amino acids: CASSVRQGNSPLHF.

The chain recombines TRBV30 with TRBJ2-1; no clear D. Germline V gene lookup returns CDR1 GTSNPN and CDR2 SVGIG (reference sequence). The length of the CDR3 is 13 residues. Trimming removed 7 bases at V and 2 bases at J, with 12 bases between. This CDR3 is CASCPGAYNEQFF. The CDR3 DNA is TGTGCCTCCTGCCCGGGCGCCTACAATGAGCAGTTCTTC.

The CDR3 DNA is TGTGCCAGCAGCTTAAATCCAGCTCCCACTGAAGCTTTCTTT. Its translation: CASSLNPAPTEAFF. This chain links TRBV7-3 with TRBJ1-1; D not certain. Germline V CDR1 and CDR2: SGHTA, FQGTGA. This CDR3 spans 14 amino acids. The V end was cut by 1 base, the J end by 4 bases, with 10 bases between.

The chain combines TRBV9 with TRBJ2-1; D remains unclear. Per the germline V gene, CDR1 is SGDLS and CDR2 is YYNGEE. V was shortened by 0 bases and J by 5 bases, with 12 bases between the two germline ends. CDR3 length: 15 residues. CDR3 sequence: CASSVVTERNNEQFF. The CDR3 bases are TGTGCCAGCAGCGTAGTCACGGAGAGAAACAATGAGCAGTTCTTC.

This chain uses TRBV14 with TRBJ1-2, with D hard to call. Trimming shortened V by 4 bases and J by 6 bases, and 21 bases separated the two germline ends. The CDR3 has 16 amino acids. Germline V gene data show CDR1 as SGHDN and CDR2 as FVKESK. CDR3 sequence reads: CASSPFRLLGEDGYTF. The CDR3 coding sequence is TGTGCCAGCAGCCCGTTCCGACTTCTCGGAGAAGATGGCTACACCTTC.

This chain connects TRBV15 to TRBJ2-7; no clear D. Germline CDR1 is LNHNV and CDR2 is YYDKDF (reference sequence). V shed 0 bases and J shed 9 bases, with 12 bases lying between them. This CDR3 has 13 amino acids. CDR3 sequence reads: CATSREVGRVQYV. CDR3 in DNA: TGTGCCACCAGCAGAGAGGTCGGCCGGGTGCAGTACGTC.

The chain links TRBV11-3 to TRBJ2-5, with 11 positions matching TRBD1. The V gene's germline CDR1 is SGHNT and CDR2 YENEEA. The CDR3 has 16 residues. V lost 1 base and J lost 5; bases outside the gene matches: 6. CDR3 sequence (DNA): TGTGCCAGCAGCTTAGGGGAGGACAGGGGGCGGGAGACCCAGTACTTC. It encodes CASSLGEDRGRETQYF.

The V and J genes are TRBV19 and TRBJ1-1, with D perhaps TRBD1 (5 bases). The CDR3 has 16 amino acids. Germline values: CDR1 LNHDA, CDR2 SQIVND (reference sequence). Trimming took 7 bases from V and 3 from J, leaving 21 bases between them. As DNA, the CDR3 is TGTGCCAGTAAGAGGGGCGTAGAAAGGTCGGACACTGAAGCTTTCTTT. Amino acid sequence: CASKRGVERSDTEAFF.

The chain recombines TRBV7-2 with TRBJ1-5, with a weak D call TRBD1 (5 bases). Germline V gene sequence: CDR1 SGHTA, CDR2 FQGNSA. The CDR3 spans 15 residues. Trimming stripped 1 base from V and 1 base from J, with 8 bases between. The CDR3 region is CASSLGGQSNQPQHF. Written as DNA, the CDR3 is TGTGCCAGCAGCTTAGGAGGACAAAGCAATCAGCCCCAGCATTTT.

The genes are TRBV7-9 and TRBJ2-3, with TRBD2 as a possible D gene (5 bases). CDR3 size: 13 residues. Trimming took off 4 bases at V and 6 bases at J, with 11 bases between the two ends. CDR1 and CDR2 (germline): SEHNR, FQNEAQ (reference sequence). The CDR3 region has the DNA TGTGCCAGCAGCTCGCCGCCGGGGGATACGCAGTATTTT. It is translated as CASSSPPGDTQYF. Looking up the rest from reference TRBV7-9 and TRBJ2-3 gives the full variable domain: DTGVSQNPRHKITKRGQNVTFRCDPISEHNRLYWYRQTLGQGPEFLTYFQNEAQLEKSRLLSDRFSAERPKGSFSTLEIQRTEQGDSAMYLCASSSPPGDTQYFGPGTRLTVL.

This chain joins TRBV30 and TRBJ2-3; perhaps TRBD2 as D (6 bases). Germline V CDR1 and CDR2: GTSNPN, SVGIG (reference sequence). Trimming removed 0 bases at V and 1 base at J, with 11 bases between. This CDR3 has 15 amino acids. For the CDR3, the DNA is TGTGCCTGGAGTGTCGGGGGATCGCGCACAGATACGCAGTATTTT. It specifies CAWSVGGSRTDTQYF.

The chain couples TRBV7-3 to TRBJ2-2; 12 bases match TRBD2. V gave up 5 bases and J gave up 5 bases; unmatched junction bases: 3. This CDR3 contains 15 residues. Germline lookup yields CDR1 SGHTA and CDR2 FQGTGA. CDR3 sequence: CASSPGLAGTGELFF. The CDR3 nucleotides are TGTGCCAGCAGCCCGGGACTAGCGGGTACCGGGGAGCTGTTTTTT.

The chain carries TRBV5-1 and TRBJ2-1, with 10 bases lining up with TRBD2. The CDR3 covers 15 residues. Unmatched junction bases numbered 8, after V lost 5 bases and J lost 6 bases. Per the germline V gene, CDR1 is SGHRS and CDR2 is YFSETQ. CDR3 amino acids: CASRLAGARGNEQFF. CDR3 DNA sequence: TGCGCCAGCAGGCTAGCGGGAGCCAGGGGCAATGAGCAGTTCTTC.

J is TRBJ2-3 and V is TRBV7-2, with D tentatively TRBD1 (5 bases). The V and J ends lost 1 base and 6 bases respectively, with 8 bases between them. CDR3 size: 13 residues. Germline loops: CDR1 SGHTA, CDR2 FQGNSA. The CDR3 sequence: CASSLGGSDTQYF. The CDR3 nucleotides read TGTGCCAGCAGCTTAGGGGGCTCGGATACGCAGTATTTT.

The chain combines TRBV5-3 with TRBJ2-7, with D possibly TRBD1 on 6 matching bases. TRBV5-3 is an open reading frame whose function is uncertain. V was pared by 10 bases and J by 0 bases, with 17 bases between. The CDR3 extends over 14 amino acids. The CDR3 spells CAASLQGTSYEQYV. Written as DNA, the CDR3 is TGTGCCGCATCACTCCAGGGGACCTCCTACGAGCAGTACGTC.

The CDR3: CASSPPVRTEAFF. The CDR3 nucleotides are TGTGCCAGCTCACCACCGGTCAGGACTGAAGCTTTCTTT. The chain combines TRBV18 with TRBJ1-1; D unresolved. V lost 0 bases, J lost 5 bases, and 7 bases lay in between. The CDR3 runs to 13 residues. Germline V lookup: CDR1 KGHSH, CDR2 LQKENI.